These 28 T cell receptor beta chains were sequenced from one sample in a study of blood T cells in healthy people across ages. A second PCR of 7 to 11 cycles used a sample-barcoded 5' primer and a J-beta primer mix. TCRdb reanalysed the 5' RACE reads using MiXCR and keeps one entry per CDR3 protein. Of about 1,500,000 distinct CDR3 sequences detected, approximately 38% appear once; the ten largest clones hold less than 8%. Sequenced: blood. Receptors originate from a woman between 18 and 29 years old in good health.

Details on this clonotype: Sequence at one end of the junction differs from germline and may be a read error. This chain connects TRBV7-2 to TRBJ1-4; perhaps TRBD1 as D (5 bases). Germline V gene lookup returns CDR1 SGHTA and CDR2 FQGNSA. The CDR3 is 13 residues long. Written as DNA, the CDR3 is TGTGCCAGCAGCTTAGGACAGACCGAAAAATTGTTTTTT. This gives the protein CASSLGQTEKLFF.

The chain couples TRBV4-1 to TRBJ2-5; D remains ambiguous. V was pared by 1 base and J by 11 bases, with 20 bases between. This CDR3 is 15 amino acids long. Germline assignment: CDR1 MGHRA and CDR2 YSYEKL. This CDR3 reads CASSQGGPSYNEQYF. The DNA for the CDR3 is TGCGCCAGCAGCCAAGGCGGACCCTCCTACAATGAGCAGTACTTC.

The chain links TRBV7-2 to TRBJ2-3; D is undetermined. Germline values: CDR1 SGHTA, CDR2 FQGNSA. The V end lost 2 bases, the J end lost 4 bases, and 10 bases lay between the germline ends. The CDR3 contains 14 residues. Here the CDR3 DNA reads TGTGCCAGCAGCTTAAGGGTCCGTTCAGATACGCAGTATTTT. Residues: CASSLRVRSDTQYF.

This clonotype was detected many times. This chain links TRBV7-2 with TRBJ2-1, with a tentative D call TRBD1 (6 bases). Between the trimmed V and J ends, which lost 2 bases and 9 bases, there was a span of 17 bases. Per germline, CDR1 SGHTA and CDR2 FQGNSA. This CDR3 is 15 amino acids long. In DNA, the CDR3 is TGTGCCAGCAGCTTACGGACCTCCCTAGGGGGTGAGCAGTTCTTC. It is translated as CASSLRTSLGGEQFF.

CDR3 DNA sequence: TGTGCCAGCAGCCAAGATCAGAGACAGACTTACGAGCAGTACTTC. Protein: CASSQDQRQTYEQYF. V and J are TRBV4-2 and TRBJ2-7; a weak D match, TRBD1 (5 bases). CDR1 and CDR2 from the germline V gene are LGHNA and YNFKEQ. The V gene lost 0 bases and the J gene lost 4 bases, with 13 bases spanning the gap. The CDR3 is made up of 15 amino acids.

The gene calls are TRBV28 and TRBJ1-2, with D tentatively TRBD1 (5 bases). Germline-derived CDR1 and CDR2 are MDHEN and SYDVKM. Trimming took off 3 bases at V and 8 bases at J, with 16 bases between the two ends. CDR3 length: 14 amino acids. CDR3 sequence: CASSLGQGSQGYTF. The CDR3 DNA sequence: TGTGCCAGCAGTTTGGGGCAGGGTAGTCAGGGCTACACCTTC.

The chain uses TRBV18 and TRBJ2-7, with 12 bases fitting TRBD1. Germline assignment: CDR1 KGHSH and CDR2 LQKENI. The CDR3 covers 15 residues. The V segment lost 0 bases and the J segment 4 bases; nucleotides outside the gene matches: 1. This CDR3 reads CASSPPGQGAYEQYF. CDR3 nucleotide sequence: TGTGCCAGCTCACCACCGGGACAGGGGGCTTACGAGCAGTACTTC.

The chain has TRBV12-3 or TRBV12-4 and TRBJ2-1, with 9 nucleotides matching TRBD2. This CDR3 is 15 amino acids long. J lost 2 bases, V lost 2 bases, and 1 base had no gene match. The CDR3 here is CASSLSGRPYNEQFF. As DNA, the CDR3 is TGTGCCAGCAGTTTAAGCGGGAGGCCCTACAATGAGCAGTTCTTC.

This clonotype turned up a few times. The CDR3 is CASSPRSGRNSYEQYF. The CDR3 DNA reads as TGTGCCAGCAGCCCCCGCAGCGGGAGGAACTCCTACGAGCAGTACTTC. The chain employs TRBV7-2 and TRBJ2-7, with TRBD2 matching 9 bases. The germline gives CDR1 SGHTA, CDR2 FQGNSA. This CDR3 region has 16 residues. With V trimmed by 5 bases and J by 0 bases, 8 bases remained unmatched.

This clonotype was counted a few times. The chain links TRBV15 to TRBJ2-7; D is undetermined. Deletions cut 1 base from V and 3 bases from J, with 4 bases between. The CDR3 spans 12 residues. Germline values: CDR1 LNHNV, CDR2 YYDKDF (reference sequence). The CDR3: CATSRGVYEQYF. CDR3 nucleotides: TGTGCCACCAGCAGAGGGGTCTACGAGCAGTACTTC.

This rearrangement joins TRBV12-3 or TRBV12-4 to TRBJ2-1; 7 bases align to TRBD1. The DNA end is a closer match to TRBJ2-7, so the J assignment may be wrong. This CDR3 region has 16 residues. This CDR3 is CASSLTQGVAYNEQYF. CDR3 nucleotides: TGTGCCAGCAGTCTTACGCAGGGGGTGGCCTACAATGAGCAGTACTTC.

The CDR3 nucleotides read TGTGCCAGCAGTCAGGGGACTAGCGGTAAATCTAGCACAGATACGCAGTATTTT. Its translation: CASSQGTSGKSSTDTQYF. The chain recombines TRBV12-3 or TRBV12-4 with TRBJ2-3; TRBD2 matches 11 bases. With 5 bases clipped from V and 0 bases from J, the junction kept 10 bases outside the gene matches. The CDR3 totals 18 residues.

This clonotype has only a few counts. This chain links TRBV20-1 with TRBJ1-5, with 7 nucleotides matching TRBD1. Trimming took 5 bases from V and 1 from J; bases not matched to a gene: 5. Germline loops: CDR1 DFQATT, CDR2 SNEGSKA (reference sequence). The CDR3 covers 14 residues. The CDR3 loop reads CSAPQGTSNQPQHF. The CDR3 region has the DNA TGCAGTGCTCCACAGGGGACGAGCAATCAGCCCCAGCATTTT.

Only a few counts were recorded for this clonotype. The chain carries TRBV9 and TRBJ2-6, with TRBD1 matching 9 bases. V lost 0 bases, J lost 4 bases, and 5 bases stayed unmatched. The CDR3 loop spans 17 amino acids. Per the germline V gene, CDR1 is SGDLS and CDR2 is YYNGEE. The CDR3 bases are TGTGCCAGCAGCGTAGACGGGACAGGGTCAGGGGCCAACGTCCTGACTTTC. Translation gives CASSVDGTGSGANVLTF.

V is TRBV4-1 and J is TRBJ2-3, with a tentative D call TRBD2 (5 bases). CDR3 length: 13 residues. Germline V gene lookup returns CDR1 MGHRA and CDR2 YSYEKL. V was pared by 6 bases and J by 6 bases, with 13 bases between. CDR3 amino acids: CASRPGDTDTQYF. In nucleotides, the CDR3 is TGCGCCAGCAGACCCGGGGATACGGATACGCAGTATTTT.

This chain links TRBV5-1 with TRBJ2-1, with 8 bases that match TRBD2. J gave up 2 bases and V 4 bases, and 8 bases lay outside the gene matches. The germline CDR1 and CDR2 sequences are SGHRS and YFSETQ. The CDR3 is 16 residues long. The CDR3 loop reads CASSPEVAGTYNEQFF. As DNA, the CDR3 is TGCGCCAGCAGCCCCGAAGTAGCGGGGACCTACAATGAGCAGTTCTTC.

This clonotype has only a few counts. The rearrangement links TRBV3-1 to TRBJ2-5; D ambiguous. The V end lost 2 bases, the J end lost 3 bases, and 10 bases lay between the germline ends. CDR1 is LGHDT and CDR2 is YNNKEL in the germline V gene (reference sequence). CDR3 length: 14 residues. The CDR3 region is CASSQLGSKETQYF. As DNA, the CDR3 is TGTGCCAGCAGCCAACTCGGCAGCAAAGAGACCCAGTACTTC.

This chain joins TRBV28 and TRBJ1-5; 12 bases map to TRBD1. Trimming at V came to 6 bases and at J to 6 bases, leaving 6 bases not matched to a gene. The CDR3 covers 15 residues. CDR1 and CDR2 from the germline V gene are MDHEN and SYDVKM. The CDR3: CASRGGQGAFQPQHF. CDR3 coding DNA: TGTGCCAGCAGGGGGGGACAGGGGGCTTTTCAGCCCCAGCATTTT.

This clonotype was detected many times. This chain joins TRBV25-1 and TRBJ2-1; D call uncertain. The ends were cut back, 3 bases at V and 6 bases at J, with 9 bases in the middle. This CDR3 spans 13 amino acids. CDR1 and CDR2 from the germline V gene are MGHDK and SYGVNS. The chain's CDR3 is CASSDSGPNEQFF. In DNA form, the CDR3 reads TGTGCCAGCAGTGATTCGGGCCCCAATGAGCAGTTCTTC.

The V gene is TRBV27, the J gene TRBJ1-4; 7 positions match TRBD1. J gave up 5 bases and V 9 bases, and 9 bases lay outside the gene matches. The germline V gene has CDR1 MNHEY and CDR2 SMNVEV (reference sequence). The CDR3 sequence is 14 residues long. CDR3 in DNA: TGTGCCAGTCGACAGGGAATAGGCAATGAAAAACTGTTTTTT. It is translated as CASRQGIGNEKLFF.

This rearrangement joins TRBV20-1 to TRBJ2-3; 7 nucleotides line up with TRBD2. The CDR3 contains 15 residues. Germline-derived CDR1 and CDR2 are DFQATT and SNEGSKA (reference sequence). Trimming took 1 base from V and 1 from J; bases not matched to a gene: 5. CDR3 amino acids: CSARGQAGRTDTQYF. The CDR3 DNA follows: TGCAGTGCTAGAGGGCAAGCGGGGCGCACAGATACGCAGTATTTT.

The rearrangement uses TRBV12-3 or TRBV12-4 and TRBJ1-6; the D is unclear. The CDR3 runs 8 residues. CDR3 region: CVNSPLHF. The CDR3 DNA follows: TGTGTCAATTCACCCCTCCACTTT.

The V and J genes are TRBV2 and TRBJ2-5, with 12 nucleotides matching TRBD2. This CDR3 has 22 residues. V lost 8 bases and J lost 5; bases outside the gene matches: 30. Germline values: CDR1 SNHLY, CDR2 FYNNEI. Here the CDR3 reads CASRRDRGTSRTSGTGLETQYF. The CDR3 bases are TGTGCCAGCCGGCGGGACAGGGGTACAAGCAGGACTAGCGGGACAGGCTTGGAGACCCAGTACTTC.

DNA of the CDR3: TGTGCCAGCAGCCAGCAGACAGGGGTAGGCGAAAAACTGTTTTTT. Its protein product is CASSQQTGVGEKLFF. The chain links TRBV3-1 to TRBJ1-4, with 8 bases fitting TRBD1. The CDR3 length is 15 residues. Germline loops: CDR1 LGHDT, CDR2 YNNKEL (reference sequence). V was pared by 3 bases and J by 8 bases, with 8 bases of the junction left unmatched. Based on the CDR3 plus reference TRBV3-1 and TRBJ1-4, the full variable domain is DTAVSQTPKYLVTQMGNDKSIKCEQNLGHDTMYWYKQDSKKFLKIMFSYNNKELIINETVPNRFSPKSPDKAHLNLHINSLELGDSAVYFCASSQQTGVGEKLFFGSGTQLSVL.

This clonotype was observed a handful of times. J is TRBJ2-7 and V is TRBV6-2 or TRBV6-3; D is ambiguous. The CDR3 runs 15 residues. Trimming shortened V by 6 bases and J by 2 bases, and 17 bases separated the two germline ends. The germline V gene encodes CDR1 MNHEY and CDR2 SVGEGT. The CDR3 protein is CASSYTNAPTYEQYF. CDR3 nucleotide sequence: TGTGCCAGCAGCTATACAAACGCCCCGACCTACGAGCAGTACTTC.

This clonotype was counted a few times. The chain uses TRBV10-3 and TRBJ2-6; TRBD2 is a possible D gene (5 bases). Germline CDR1 reads ENHRY; CDR2 reads SYGVKD. V was cut by 3 bases and J by 7 bases, with 10 bases left in between. The CDR3 extends over 14 amino acids. The CDR3 DNA sequence: TGTGCCATCAGTGATCCGGGGAGAGCCAACGTCCTGACTTTC. Its protein is CAISDPGRANVLTF.

This rearrangement joins TRBV6-5 to TRBJ2-7; D is undetermined. The CDR3 is 11 residues long. Looked up from germline, CDR1 is MNHEY and CDR2 is SVGAGI. V lost 4 bases to trimming and J lost 6 bases, with 7 bases between them. Here the CDR3 reads CASSSLSEQYF. The CDR3 DNA is TGTGCCAGCAGTTCTCTCAGCGAGCAGTACTTC.

This clonotype turned up a few times. The rearrangement uses TRBV20-1 and TRBJ1-2, with 9 bases aligning to TRBD1. V gave up 6 bases and J gave up 5 bases; unmatched junction bases: 7. The CDR3 length is 13 residues. Per the germline V gene, CDR1 is DFQATT and CDR2 is SNEGSKA (reference sequence). The CDR3 region has the DNA TGCAGTGCCCCGGGACAGGGCCTATATGGCTACACCTTC. Amino acid sequence: CSAPGQGLYGYTF.